This T cell receptor (beta chain) was recorded in a study of spatial heterogeneity in lung cancer. The wider study: Among detected sequences, beta-chain ones consistently exceeded alpha-chain ones in number. Within tumor regions, the number of TCR transcripts tracked closely with a T cell module score obtained from matched bulk RNA-seq. Study-level findings and limits: As ubiquitous and regional nonsynonymous mutations varied, counts of ubiquitous and regional expanded TCRs tracked them, respectively. One measure, the expanded intratumoral alpha and beta TCR count, tracked tumor mutation counts.

The CDR3 sequence is 15 residues long. Trimming removed 6 bases from V and 5 bases from J; junction bases left unmatched: 14. Germline CDR1 DFQATT, CDR2 SNEGSKA (reference sequence). Described time point: sample taken at primary tumor resection. The sequenced material consisted of unsorted whole RNA from tumor, nontumor lung or frozen PBMC. MiXCR, run by TCRdb on the 5' RACE reads, gives a single entry per CDR3 protein. The table has approximately 10,000 distinct CDR3 sequences, 4.5% to 5.5% seen once. Only a few counts were recorded for this clonotype. What it recognizes is unknown. Sequences were derived from lung tumor tissue, sampled at surgery. The TCR comes from a male donor with early-stage non-small cell lung cancer. This sequence joins TRBV20-1 and TRBJ2-5; TRBD2 agrees at 8 bases. CDR3 amino acids: CSAERPGGVHETQYF. Written as DNA, the CDR3 is TGCAGTGCGGAGAGGCCCGGGGGGGTTCACGAGACCCAGTACTTC.